Shown below are 5 T cell receptor beta chains from a single sample sequenced in a study of control samples from healthy donors and cancer patients (TCRdb year 2020). The library was built by means of the immunoSEQ multiplex PCR assay. TCRdb mirrors the immuneACCESS table, restricted to in-frame sequences. Some clones are absent from its copies; in checked studies, under half trace to an unresolved V gene, and the reason for the others is unknown. The sample table records approximately 120,000 clones; around 94% of these occur just once. Of the sample, 0.58% falls within the top ten clones. Sequenced sample: PBMCs. Receptors originate from an elderly man with head and neck cancer.

J is TRBJ2-3 and V is TRBV5-1; D is perhaps TRBD2 (5 bases). The CDR3 covers 16 residues. Germline V gives CDR1 SGHRS, CDR2 YFSETQ. The V end was cut by 0 bases, the J end by 0 bases, with 11 bases between. The CDR3 nucleotides read TGCGCCAGCAGCTTGGGGACTGATACTAGCACAGATACGCAGTATTTT. Translating gives CASSLGTDTSTDTQYF.

This sequence joins TRBV3-1 (or the pseudogene TRBV3-2) and TRBJ2-7; D is unresolved. V gave up 4 bases and J gave up 6 bases, with 10 bases separating them. This CDR3 contains 12 residues. Germline V gene sequence: CDR1 LGHDT, CDR2 YNNKEL (reference sequence). The CDR3 loop reads CASSPAGSEQYF. In DNA form, the CDR3 reads TGTGCCAGCAGCCCGGCAGGTTCCGAGCAGTACTTC.

The rearrangement joins TRBV5-4 to TRBJ1-3; 9 bases align to TRBD1. Per the germline V gene, CDR1 is SGHNT and CDR2 is YYREEE (reference sequence). Trimming at V came to 4 bases and at J to 1 base, leaving 6 bases not matched to a gene. The CDR3 covers 16 residues. The CDR3 is CASSDDRGRSGNTIYF. CDR3 nucleotide sequence: TGTGCCAGCAGCGACGACAGGGGGAGATCTGGAAACACCATATATTTT. Looking up the rest from reference TRBV5-4 and TRBJ1-3 gives the full variable domain: ETGVTQSPTHLIKTRGQQVTLRCSSQSGHNTVSWYQQALGQGPQFIFQYYREEENGRGNFPPRFSGLQFPNYSSELNVNALELDDSALYLCASSDDRGRSGNTIYFGEGSWLTVV.

Only a few counts were recorded for this clone. J is TRBJ2-3 and V is TRBV3-1 (or the pseudogene TRBV3-2); possible D gene TRBD2, 6 bases. This CDR3 comprises 15 residues. Trimming cost V 0 bases and J 9 bases, with 16 bases left between them. CDR1 LGHDT and CDR2 YNNKEL come from the germline V gene (reference sequence). DNA for the CDR3: TGTGCCAGCAGCCAAGATTGGGGGAGGAGAAGGACGCAGTATTTT. It translates to CASSQDWGRRRTQYF.

This clone was counted once. The chain uses TRBV5-1 and TRBJ2-7, with no clear D. The V gene lost 1 base and the J gene lost 3 bases, with 8 bases spanning the gap. Germline assignment: CDR1 SGHRS and CDR2 YFSETQ. The CDR3 totals 13 residues. DNA for the CDR3: TGCGCCAGCAGCTTGCAAGCTCGCTACGAGCAGTACTTC. Its protein is CASSLQARYEQYF.